The text below deals with one TCR beta chain. The target of this receptor is not known. Base-call qualities are not available, and no considerably larger clone is one nucleotide away. CDR1 is given as SGDLS and CDR2 as YYNGEE, both from the germline V gene. The junction shows trimming of 4 bases on V and 7 bases on J, and the gene matches do not reach 11 bases of it. Inclusive of the bounding cysteine and phenylalanine, the CDR3 is 15 residues long. Only the CDR3 portion is preserved as DNA: 45 bases, with reading frame beginning at the first base. Healthy HIV-negative adults with no recently reported acute infections or vaccinations were included as donors. Every donor was a Caucasian adult residing in Nashville, Tennessee, USA. For unsorted samples, some 90 million PBMCs were counted and genomic DNA was extracted with the QIAamp DNA Blood Mini kit. Blood was obtained by leukapheresis, after which PBMCs were separated by Ficoll-Histopaque density gradient centrifugation and cryopreserved in liquid nitrogen vapor phase.

This specimen belongs to a study of shared clonotypes between healthy human individuals (dated by TCRdb to about 2020). Context from the whole study: The cohort included three men and a couple of women between 18 and 49 years of age. The study deeply sequenced blood TCR repertoires of about five healthy adults to estimate repertoire size and the extent of clonotype sharing between individuals. To increase sequencing depth and limit assay-specific biases, TCR repertoire library preparation and sequencing were carried out by different laboratories using diverse techniques. Leukapheresis yielded between about 0.85 and 10 billion PBMCs per donor. The investigation overall reported the following: Sampling was limited to blood, and TCR repertoires in tissue likely differ from TCR repertoires in blood. Pairwise subsampling led to the expectation that sequencing depth would affect the degree of clonotype sharing among donors. The genetic and exposure-history diversity represented was limited by the small number of donors.

Using the deep immunoSEQ assay, TCR CDR3 regions were amplified from genomic DNA by multiplex PCR. Extracted genomic DNA from each cell subset was spread evenly across all wells of several immunoSEQ 96-well plates, with each plate serving as a replicate. For unsorted PBMC, approximately 310 ng genomic DNA, equal to roughly 32,000 T cell genomes, was loaded into each replicate PCR. Genomic DNA from unsorted PBMC was sequenced over ten immunoSEQ deep assay plates. Purified libraries were measured with a Qubit 3.0 fluorometer, size-checked on a Bioanalyzer 2100, and measured again with the KAPA Library Quantification kit. Each immunoSEQ 96-well plate was sequenced on its own single-read 150-cycle Illumina NextSeq 550 flow cell. Processing in the source paper ran as follows. Because the immunoSEQ output held only junctional sequences and lacked quality scores, the filtering could not match the filtering applied to full-length reads. To assign V/J genes and CDR3, sequences were annotated using PyIR, a Python wrapper for IgBLAST v1.9, with IMGT germline references. Reads were filtered out if the reads had weak V/J assignments (E-value above 1e-6), no CDR3, stop codons, out-of-frame junctions, or ambiguous translated residues. A V3J clonotype was defined by an identical inferred V gene, J gene, and CDR3 amino acid sequence. To compute the percentage overlap between repertoires, the number of shared unique clonotypes was divided by the size of the smaller repertoire. Repertoire richness was assessed with RTK rarefaction, the Chao1 estimator, and Recon v2.1 estimates of unobserved clonotypes. As stored in TCRdb, this immuneACCESS dataset retains in-frame rearrangements with V and J assigned. A fraction of the clones does not appear; measured against another copy, unresolved V genes explain less than half of the discrepancy, and the remainder lacks a known reason. D and trimming come from the DNA, and the V and J calls and clone size come from that table. This sample comprises about 480,000 clones, more than 65% of them detected only once. The ten largest make up roughly 13% of the sample.

The sequence came from a woman aged 40 to 50 in good health. Some clones in this sample may be carry-over from other donors' samples. The sequencing input was PBMCs. The chain joins TRBV9 to TRBJ2-7, and TRBD2 aligns with 10 junction nucleotides. The nucleotides are TGTGCCAGCAGCCCCCGGACTAGCGGAGTATCAGAGCAGTACTTC. The resulting protein is CASSPRTSGVSEQYF.